This is a list of T cell receptor beta chains from one sample in a study of identical twins. TCRdb fed the 5' RACE reads into MiXCR, producing one record per CDR3 protein. The sample includes about 920,000 distinct CDR3 sequences, 9% to 15% of them seen just once. The same data also contributed to another study, on yellow fever vaccine responses in identical twins.

Sequenced material: PBMCs. The receptors were sampled from a woman between 18 and 30 years old in good health. The CDR3 runs from the conserved cysteine through the conserved F or W. The D gene is left open where the match is weak. Some rows have no size entry. The others give once, few or many, or a class for an expanded clone.

D: NA; J: TRBJ2-1; size: few; V: TRBV4-2; DNA: TGTGCCAGCAGAGACTCGAACGGAGAGCAGTTCTTC; CDR3: CASRDSNGEQFF
D: NA; J: TRBJ2-5; size: few; V: TRBV2; DNA: TGTGCCAGCAGGGGACATGGGACAGAGACCCAGTACTTC; CDR3: CASRGHGTETQYF
D: TRBD2; J: TRBJ2-1; size: few; V: TRBV6-4; DNA: TGTGCCAGCAGTGATTCAAAAAAGGGACTAGGTCTTGACAATGAGCAGTTCTTC; CDR3: CASSDSKKGLGLDNEQFF
D: NA; J: TRBJ1-6; size: NA; V: TRBV28; DNA: TGTGCCACCGTGGGGCCGGCCCGCAATTCACCCCTCCACTTT; CDR3: CATVGPARNSPLHF
D: NA; J: TRBJ2-7; size: few; V: TRBV29-1; DNA: TGCAGCGTTAGGGGCCTCGCCTACGAGCAGTACTTC; CDR3: CSVRGLAYEQYF
D: TRBD1; J: TRBJ1-6; size: few; V: TRBV6-1; DNA: TGTGCCAGCCTACCCTTGGACAGGGGGAATAATTCACCCCTCCACTTT; CDR3: CASLPLDRGNNSPLHF
D: NA; J: TRBJ2-7; size: few; V: TRBV7-9; DNA: TGTGCCAGCAGTCCCCAGGGGCTGTCCTACGAGCAGTACTTC; CDR3: CASSPQGLSYEQYF
D: TRBD2; J: TRBJ2-1; size: many; V: TRBV11-2; DNA: TGTGCCAGCAGTGATGCTGGGACTAGCTACGACAATGAGCAGTTCTTC; CDR3: CASSDAGTSYDNEQFF
D: TRBD1; J: TRBJ1-6; size: few; V: TRBV7-9; DNA: TGTGCCAGCAGCACCGGACAGGGTGATTCACCCCTCCACTTT; CDR3: CASSTGQGDSPLHF
D: NA; J: TRBJ1-1; size: NA; V: TRBV5-1; DNA: TGCGCCAGCAGCTTGGACGGAAGTCTGGGAGCTTTCTTT; CDR3: CASSLDGSLGAFF
D: TRBD1; J: TRBJ2-3; size: few; V: TRBV6-2/TRBV6-3; DNA: TGTGCCAGCAGATACGGGACAGCCACAGATACGCAGTATTTT; CDR3: CASRYGTATDTQYF
D: TRBD1; J: TRBJ2-3; size: NA; V: TRBV5-1; DNA: TGCGCCAGCAGAGCCGGGACAGGGGAAACAGATACGCAGTATTTT; CDR3: CASRAGTGETDTQYF
D: NA; J: TRBJ2-2; size: few; V: TRBV20-1; DNA: TGCAGTGCTAGAGATTCAGTCACGGGGTCCGGGGAGCTGTTTTTT; CDR3: CSARDSVTGSGELFF
D: NA; J: TRBJ2-3; size: few; V: TRBV28; DNA: TGTGCCAGCAGTTTAAGTAGTCTCCCATATACGCAGTATTTT; CDR3: CASSLSSLPYTQYF
D: NA; J: TRBJ2-3; size: few; V: TRBV7-9; DNA: TGTGCCAGCAGCTTATTATACCTTACGCAGTATTTT; CDR3: CASSLLYLTQYF
D: NA; J: TRBJ2-4; size: few; V: TRBV5-1; DNA: TGCGCCAGCAGCCCACAGCAAGGGGACATTCAGTACTTC; CDR3: CASSPQQGDIQYF
D: NA; J: TRBJ2-7; size: many; V: TRBV7-9; DNA: TGTGCCAGCAGCTTATTGGGTGGGTACGAGCAGTACTTC; CDR3: CASSLLGGYEQYF
D: NA; J: TRBJ2-2; size: many; V: TRBV20-1; DNA: TGCAGTGCTCGGGTCGGGCACGGGGAGCTGTTTTTT; CDR3: CSARVGHGELFF
D: NA; J: TRBJ2-5; size: few; V: TRBV12-3/TRBV12-4; DNA: TGTGCCAGCAGTTTGGTCAGCGAAGAGACCCAGTACTTC; CDR3: CASSLVSEETQYF
D: NA; J: TRBJ2-7; size: NA; V: TRBV20-1; DNA: TGCAGTGCAATTCGAACAGGGAACACCTACGAGCAGTACTTC; CDR3: CSAIRTGNTYEQYF